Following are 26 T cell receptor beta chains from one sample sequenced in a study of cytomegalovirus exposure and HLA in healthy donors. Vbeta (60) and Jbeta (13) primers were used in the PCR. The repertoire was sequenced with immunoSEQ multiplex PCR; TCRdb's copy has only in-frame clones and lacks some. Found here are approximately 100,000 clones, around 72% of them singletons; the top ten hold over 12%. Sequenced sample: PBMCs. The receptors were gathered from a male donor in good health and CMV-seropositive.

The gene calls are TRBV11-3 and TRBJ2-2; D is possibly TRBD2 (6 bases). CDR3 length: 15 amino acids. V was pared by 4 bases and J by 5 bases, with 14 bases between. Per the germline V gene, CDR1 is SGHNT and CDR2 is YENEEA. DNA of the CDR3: TGTGCCAGCAGCTCGGAGGGGTATCGGACCGGGGAGCTGTTTTTT. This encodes CASSSEGYRTGELFF.

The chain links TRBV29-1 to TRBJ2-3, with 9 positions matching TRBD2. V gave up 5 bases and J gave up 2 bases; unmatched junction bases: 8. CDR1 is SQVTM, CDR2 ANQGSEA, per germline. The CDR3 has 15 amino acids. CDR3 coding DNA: TGCAGCGTTCCCTGGCGGGGGGGCGACACAGATACGCAGTATTTT. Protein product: CSVPWRGGDTDTQYF.

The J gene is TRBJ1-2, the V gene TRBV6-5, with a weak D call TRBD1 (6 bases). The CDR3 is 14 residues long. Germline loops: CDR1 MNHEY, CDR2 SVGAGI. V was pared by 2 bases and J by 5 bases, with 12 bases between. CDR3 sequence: CASSYRGSSYGYTF. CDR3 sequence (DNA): TGTGCCAGCAGTTACAGGGGGTCTAGTTATGGCTACACCTTC.

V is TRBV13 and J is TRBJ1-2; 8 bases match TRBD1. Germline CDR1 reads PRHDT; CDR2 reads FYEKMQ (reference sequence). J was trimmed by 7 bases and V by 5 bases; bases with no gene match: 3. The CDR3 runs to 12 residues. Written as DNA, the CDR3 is TGTGCCAGCAGCATAACAGGGGGTGGCTACACCTTC. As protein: CASSITGGGYTF.

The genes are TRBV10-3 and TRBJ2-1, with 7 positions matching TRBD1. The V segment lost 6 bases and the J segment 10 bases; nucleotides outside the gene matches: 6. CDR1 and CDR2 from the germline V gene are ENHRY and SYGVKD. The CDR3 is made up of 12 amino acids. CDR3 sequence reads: CAISLTGKEQFF. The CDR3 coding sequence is TGTGCCATCAGCCTGACAGGGAAGGAGCAGTTCTTC.

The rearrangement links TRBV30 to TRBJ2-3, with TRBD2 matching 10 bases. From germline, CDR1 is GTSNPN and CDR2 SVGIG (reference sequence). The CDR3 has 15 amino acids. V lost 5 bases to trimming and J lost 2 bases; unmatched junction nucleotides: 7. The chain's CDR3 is CAWSPLAGVTDTQYF. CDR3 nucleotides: TGTGCCTGGTCACCGCTAGCGGGGGTCACAGATACGCAGTATTTT.

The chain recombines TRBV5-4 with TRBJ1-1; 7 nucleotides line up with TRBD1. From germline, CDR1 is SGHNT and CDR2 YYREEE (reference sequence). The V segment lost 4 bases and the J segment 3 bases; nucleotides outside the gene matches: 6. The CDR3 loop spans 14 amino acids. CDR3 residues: CASSQQGWDTEAFF. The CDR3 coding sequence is TGTGCCAGCAGCCAACAGGGGTGGGACACTGAAGCTTTCTTT.

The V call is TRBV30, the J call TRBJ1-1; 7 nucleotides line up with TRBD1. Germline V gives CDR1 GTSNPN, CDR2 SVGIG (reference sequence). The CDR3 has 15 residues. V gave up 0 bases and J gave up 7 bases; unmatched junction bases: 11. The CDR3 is CAWSVYETGAREAFF. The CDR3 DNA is TGTGCCTGGAGTGTATACGAAACAGGGGCCCGTGAAGCTTTCTTT. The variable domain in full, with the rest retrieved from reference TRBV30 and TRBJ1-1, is SQTIHQWPATLVQPVGSPLSLECTVEGTSNPNLYWYRQAAGRGLQLLFYSVGIGQISSEVPQNLSASRPQDRQFILSSKKLLLSDSGFYLCAWSVYETGAREAFFGQGTRLTVV.

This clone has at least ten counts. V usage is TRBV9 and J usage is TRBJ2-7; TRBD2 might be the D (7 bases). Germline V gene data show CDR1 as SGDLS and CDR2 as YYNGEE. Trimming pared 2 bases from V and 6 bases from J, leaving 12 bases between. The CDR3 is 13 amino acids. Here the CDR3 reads CASSVGGRGEQYF. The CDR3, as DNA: TGTGCCAGCAGCGTCGGGGGGCGCGGCGAGCAGTACTTC.

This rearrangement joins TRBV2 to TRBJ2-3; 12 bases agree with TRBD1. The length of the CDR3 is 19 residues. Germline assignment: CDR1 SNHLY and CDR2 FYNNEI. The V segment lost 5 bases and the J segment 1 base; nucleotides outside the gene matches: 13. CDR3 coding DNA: TGTGCCAGCAGTACGTACCGGGACAGGGGGCTACAAGGCACAGATACGCAGTATTTT. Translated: CASSTYRDRGLQGTDTQYF.

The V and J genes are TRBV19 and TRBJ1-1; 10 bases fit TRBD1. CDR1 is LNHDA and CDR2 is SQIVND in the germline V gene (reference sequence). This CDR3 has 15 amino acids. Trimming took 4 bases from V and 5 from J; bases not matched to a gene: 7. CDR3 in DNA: TGTGCCAGTAGTACCCGGGGACAGGGGAAGACTGAAGCTTTCTTT. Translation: CASSTRGQGKTEAFF.

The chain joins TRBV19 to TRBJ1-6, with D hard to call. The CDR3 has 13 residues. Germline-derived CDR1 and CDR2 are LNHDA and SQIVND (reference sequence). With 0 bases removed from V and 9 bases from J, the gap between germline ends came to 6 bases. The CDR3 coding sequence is TGTGCCAGTAGTATAGATCGGGGTTCACCCCTCCACTTT. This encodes CASSIDRGSPLHF.

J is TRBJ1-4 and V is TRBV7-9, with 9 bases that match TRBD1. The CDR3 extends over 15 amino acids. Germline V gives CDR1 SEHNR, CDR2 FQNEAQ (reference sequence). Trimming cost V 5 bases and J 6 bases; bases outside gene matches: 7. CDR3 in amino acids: CASSKGTGRDEKLFF. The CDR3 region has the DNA TGTGCCAGCAGCAAGGGGACAGGGAGGGATGAAAAACTGTTTTTT.

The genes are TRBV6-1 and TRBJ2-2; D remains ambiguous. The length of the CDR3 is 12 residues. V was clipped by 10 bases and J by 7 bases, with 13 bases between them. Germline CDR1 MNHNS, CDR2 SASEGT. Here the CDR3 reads CATYVESGELFF. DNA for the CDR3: TGTGCCACCTATGTTGAGAGCGGGGAGCTGTTTTTT.

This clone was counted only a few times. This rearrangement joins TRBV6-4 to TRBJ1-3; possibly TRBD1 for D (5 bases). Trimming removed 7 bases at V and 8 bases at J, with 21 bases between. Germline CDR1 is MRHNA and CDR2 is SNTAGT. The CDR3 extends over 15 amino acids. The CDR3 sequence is CASISRQSCRDTIYF. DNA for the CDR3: TGTGCCAGCATCAGCCGACAGTCTTGCAGGGACACCATATATTTT.

CDR3 amino acids: CASSQVADSTDTQYF. The CDR3 DNA reads TGCGCCAGCAGCCAGGTGGCAGATAGCACAGATACGCAGTATTTT. The chain uses TRBV4-1 and TRBJ2-3; no clear D gene. V lost 3 bases and J lost 0, with 10 bases in between. This CDR3 has 15 residues. CDR1 and CDR2 from the germline V gene are MGHRA and YSYEKL.

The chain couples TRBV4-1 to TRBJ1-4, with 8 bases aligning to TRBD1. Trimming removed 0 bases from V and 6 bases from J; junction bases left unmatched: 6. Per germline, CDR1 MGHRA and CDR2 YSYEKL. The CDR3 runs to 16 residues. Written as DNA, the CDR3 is TGCGCCAGCAGCCAAGACCACAGGGGGGAAGATGAAAAACTGTTTTTT. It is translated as CASSQDHRGEDEKLFF.

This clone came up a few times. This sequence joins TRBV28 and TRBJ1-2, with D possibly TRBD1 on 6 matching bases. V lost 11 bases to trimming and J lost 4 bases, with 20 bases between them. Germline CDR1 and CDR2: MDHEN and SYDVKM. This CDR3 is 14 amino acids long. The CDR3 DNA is TGTGCCGGCGGTGGTGCAGGGGAGTTCTATGGCTACACCTTC. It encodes CAGGGAGEFYGYTF.

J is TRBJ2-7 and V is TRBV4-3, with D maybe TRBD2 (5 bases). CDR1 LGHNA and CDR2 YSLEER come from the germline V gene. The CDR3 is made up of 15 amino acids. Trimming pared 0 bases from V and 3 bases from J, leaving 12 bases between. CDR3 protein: CASSQESAGNYEQYF. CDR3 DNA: TGCGCCAGCAGCCAAGAATCGGCGGGTAACTACGAGCAGTACTTC.

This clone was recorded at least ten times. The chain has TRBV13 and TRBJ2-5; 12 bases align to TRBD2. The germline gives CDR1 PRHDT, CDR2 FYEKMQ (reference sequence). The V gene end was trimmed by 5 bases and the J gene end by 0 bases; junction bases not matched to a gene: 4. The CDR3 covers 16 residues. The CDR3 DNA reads TGTGCCAGCAGCGCCCGACTAGCGGGGGACCAAGAGACCCAGTACTTC. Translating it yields CASSARLAGDQETQYF.

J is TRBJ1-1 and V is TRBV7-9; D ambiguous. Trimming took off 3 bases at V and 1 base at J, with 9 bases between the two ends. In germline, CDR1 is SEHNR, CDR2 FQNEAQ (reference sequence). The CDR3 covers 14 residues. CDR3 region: CASSFPPGNTEAFF. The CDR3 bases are TGTGCCAGCAGCTTTCCGCCCGGGAACACTGAAGCTTTCTTT. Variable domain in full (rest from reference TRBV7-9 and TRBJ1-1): DTGVSQNPRHKITKRGQNVTFRCDPISEHNRLYWYRQTLGQGPEFLTYFQNEAQLEKSRLLSDRFSAERPKGSFSTLEIQRTEQGDSAMYLCASSFPPGNTEAFFGQGTRLTVV.

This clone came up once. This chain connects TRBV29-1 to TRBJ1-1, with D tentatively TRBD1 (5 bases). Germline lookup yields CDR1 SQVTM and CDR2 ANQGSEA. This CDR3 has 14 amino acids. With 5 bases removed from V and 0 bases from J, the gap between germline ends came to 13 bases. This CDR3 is CSVYRGGVNTEAFF. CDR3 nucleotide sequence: TGCAGCGTTTATCGTGGAGGGGTGAACACTGAAGCTTTCTTT.

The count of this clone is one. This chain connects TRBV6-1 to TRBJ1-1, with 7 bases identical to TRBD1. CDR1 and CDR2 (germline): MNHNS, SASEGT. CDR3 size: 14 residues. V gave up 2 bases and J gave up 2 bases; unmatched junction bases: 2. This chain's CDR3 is CASSEYRGNTEAFF. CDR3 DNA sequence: TGTGCCAGCAGTGAATACAGGGGCAACACTGAAGCTTTCTTT.

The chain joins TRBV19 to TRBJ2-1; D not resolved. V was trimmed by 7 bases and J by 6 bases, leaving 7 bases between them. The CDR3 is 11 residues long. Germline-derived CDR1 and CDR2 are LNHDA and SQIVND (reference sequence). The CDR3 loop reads CASTRLNEQFF. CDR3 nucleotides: TGTGCCAGTACCAGGCTCAATGAGCAGTTCTTC.

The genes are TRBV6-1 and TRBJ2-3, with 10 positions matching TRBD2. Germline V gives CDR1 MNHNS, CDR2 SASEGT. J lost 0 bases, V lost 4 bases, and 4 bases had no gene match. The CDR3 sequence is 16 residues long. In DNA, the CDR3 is TGTGCCAGCAGTGGCCTAGCGGGGGATAGCACAGATACGCAGTATTTT. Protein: CASSGLAGDSTDTQYF.

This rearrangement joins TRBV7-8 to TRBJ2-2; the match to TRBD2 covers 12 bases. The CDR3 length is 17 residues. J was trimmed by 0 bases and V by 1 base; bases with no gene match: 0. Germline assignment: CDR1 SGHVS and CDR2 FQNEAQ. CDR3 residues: CASSLGLAGANTGELFF. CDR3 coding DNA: TGTGCCAGCAGCTTAGGACTAGCGGGGGCGAACACCGGGGAGCTGTTTTTT.